This T cell receptor (beta chain) derives from a study of blood T cell repertoires in COVID-19. TCRdb keeps only in-frame clones here, not all; method: immunoSEQ multiplex PCR. Here the sample spans around 59,000 clones, around 85% being singletons. This clone was picked up a small number of times. V dropped 5 bases and J dropped 0 bases, with 11 bases sitting between them. Germline CDR1 SGHAT, CDR2 FQNNGV. The CDR3 extends over 14 amino acids. Sequences were obtained from peripheral blood. This TCR was recovered from a human donor in a cohort sampled during active COVID-19. This chain joins TRBV11-2 and TRBJ2-7; possible D gene TRBD2, 6 bases. The CDR3 region has the DNA TGTGCCAGCAGCCCGGGACTCGGCTCCTACGAGCAGTACTTC. It encodes CASSPGLGSYEQYF. Filled out from reference TRBV11-2 and TRBJ2-7, the complete variable domain reads EAGVAQSPRYKIIEKRQSVAFWCNPISGHATLYWYQQILGQGPKLLIQFQNNGVVDDSQLPKDRFSAERLKGVDSTLKIQPAKLEDSAVYLCASSPGLGSYEQYFGPGTRLTVT.